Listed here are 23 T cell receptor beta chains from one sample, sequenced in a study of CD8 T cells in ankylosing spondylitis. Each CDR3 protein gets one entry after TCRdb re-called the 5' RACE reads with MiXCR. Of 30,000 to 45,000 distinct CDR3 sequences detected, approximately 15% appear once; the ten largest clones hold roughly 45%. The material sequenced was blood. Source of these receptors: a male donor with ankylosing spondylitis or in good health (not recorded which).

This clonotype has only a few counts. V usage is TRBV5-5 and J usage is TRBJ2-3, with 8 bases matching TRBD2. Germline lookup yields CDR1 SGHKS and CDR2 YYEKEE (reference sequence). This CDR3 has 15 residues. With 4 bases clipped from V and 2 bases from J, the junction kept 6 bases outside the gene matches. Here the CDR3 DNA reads TGTGCCAGCAGCCTTATAGCGGGACTCACAGATACGCAGTATTTT. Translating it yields CASSLIAGLTDTQYF.

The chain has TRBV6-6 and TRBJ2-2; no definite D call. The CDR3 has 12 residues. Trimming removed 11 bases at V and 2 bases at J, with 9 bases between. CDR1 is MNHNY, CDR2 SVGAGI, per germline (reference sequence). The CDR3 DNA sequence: TGTGCCTTAGGCAGTAACACCGGGGAGCTGTTTTTT. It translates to CALGSNTGELFF.

CDR3 in amino acids: CASSQTSGGQGEQFF. CDR3 nucleotide sequence: TGTGCCAGCAGCCAAACTAGCGGGGGCCAGGGTGAGCAGTTCTTC. The chain links TRBV3-1 to TRBJ2-1; 11 bases fit TRBD2. The junction had 6 bases not matched to a gene; V was cut back by 2 bases and J by 9 bases. Germline V gives CDR1 LGHDT, CDR2 YNNKEL (reference sequence). The CDR3 is made up of 15 amino acids.

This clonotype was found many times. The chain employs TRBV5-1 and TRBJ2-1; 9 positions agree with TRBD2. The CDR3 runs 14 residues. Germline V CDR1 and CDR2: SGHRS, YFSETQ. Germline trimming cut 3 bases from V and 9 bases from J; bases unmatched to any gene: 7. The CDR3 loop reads CASSSGLAGGEQFF. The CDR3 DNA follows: TGCGCCAGCAGCTCGGGACTAGCTGGGGGTGAGCAGTTCTTC.

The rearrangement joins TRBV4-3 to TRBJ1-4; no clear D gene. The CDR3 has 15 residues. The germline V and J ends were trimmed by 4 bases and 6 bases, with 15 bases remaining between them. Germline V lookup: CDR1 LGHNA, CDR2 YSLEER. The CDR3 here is CASSPRSGLDEKLFF. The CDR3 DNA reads TGCGCCAGCAGCCCCCGCTCAGGATTAGATGAAAAACTGTTTTTT.

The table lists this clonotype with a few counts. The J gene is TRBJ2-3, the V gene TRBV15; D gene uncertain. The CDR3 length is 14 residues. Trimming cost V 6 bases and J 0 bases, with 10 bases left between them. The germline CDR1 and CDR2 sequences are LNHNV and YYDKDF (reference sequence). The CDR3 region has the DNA TGTGCCACCAGACTGGGCTTTAGCACAGATACGCAGTATTTT. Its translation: CATRLGFSTDTQYF. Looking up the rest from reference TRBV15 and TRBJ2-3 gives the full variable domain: DAMVIQNPRYQVTQFGKPVTLSCSQTLNHNVMYWYQQKSSQAPKLLFHYYDKDFNNEADTPDNFQSRRPNTSFCFLDIRSPGLGDTAMYLCATRLGFSTDTQYFGPGTRLTVL.

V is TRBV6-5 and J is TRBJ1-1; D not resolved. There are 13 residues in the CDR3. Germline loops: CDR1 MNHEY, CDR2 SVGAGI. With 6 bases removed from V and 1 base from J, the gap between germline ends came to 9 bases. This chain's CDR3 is CASSLGPNTEAFF. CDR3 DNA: TGTGCCAGCAGCCTGGGCCCGAACACTGAAGCTTTCTTT.

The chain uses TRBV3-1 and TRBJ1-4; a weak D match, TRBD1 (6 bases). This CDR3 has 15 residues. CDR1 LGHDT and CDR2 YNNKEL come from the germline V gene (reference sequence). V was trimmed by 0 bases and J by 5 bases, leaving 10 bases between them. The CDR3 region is CASSQDSGENEKLFF. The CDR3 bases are TGTGCCAGCAGCCAAGATTCAGGGGAGAATGAAAAACTGTTTTTT.

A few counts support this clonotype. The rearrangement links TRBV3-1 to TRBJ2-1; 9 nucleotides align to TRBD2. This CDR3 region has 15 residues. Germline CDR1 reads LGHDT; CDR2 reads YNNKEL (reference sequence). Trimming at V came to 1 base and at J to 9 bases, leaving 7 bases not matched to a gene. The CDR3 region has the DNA TGTGCCAGCAGCCAAGCTGGGACTAGCAGTGGTGAGCAGTTCTTC. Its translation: CASSQAGTSSGEQFF.

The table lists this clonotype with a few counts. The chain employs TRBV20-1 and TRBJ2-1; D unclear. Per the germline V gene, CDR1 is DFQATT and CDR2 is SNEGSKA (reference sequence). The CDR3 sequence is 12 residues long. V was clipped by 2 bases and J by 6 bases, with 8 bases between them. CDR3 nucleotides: TGCAGTGCTAGATCCGGCTTCAATGAGCAGTTCTTC. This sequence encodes CSARSGFNEQFF.

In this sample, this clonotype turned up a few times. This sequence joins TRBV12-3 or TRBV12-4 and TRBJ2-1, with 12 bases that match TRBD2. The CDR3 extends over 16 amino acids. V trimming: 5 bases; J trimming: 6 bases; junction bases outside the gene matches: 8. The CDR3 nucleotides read TGTGCCAGCAGTCCCTTTCTAGCGGGAGGGCCCAATGAGCAGTTCTTC. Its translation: CASSPFLAGGPNEQFF.

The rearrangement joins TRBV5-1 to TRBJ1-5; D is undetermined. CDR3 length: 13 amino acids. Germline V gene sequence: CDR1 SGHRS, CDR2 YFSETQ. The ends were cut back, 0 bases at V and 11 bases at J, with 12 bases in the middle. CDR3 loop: CASSLDIRGSQHF. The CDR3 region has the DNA TGCGCCAGCAGCTTGGATATCCGGGGATCCCAGCATTTT.

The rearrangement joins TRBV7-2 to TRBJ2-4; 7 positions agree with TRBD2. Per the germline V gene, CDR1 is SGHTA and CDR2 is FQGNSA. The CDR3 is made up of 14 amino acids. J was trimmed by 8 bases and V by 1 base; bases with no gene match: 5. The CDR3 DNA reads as TGTGCCAGCAGCTTAGGTCAAGGGAGGGACATTCAGTACTTC. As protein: CASSLGQGRDIQYF.

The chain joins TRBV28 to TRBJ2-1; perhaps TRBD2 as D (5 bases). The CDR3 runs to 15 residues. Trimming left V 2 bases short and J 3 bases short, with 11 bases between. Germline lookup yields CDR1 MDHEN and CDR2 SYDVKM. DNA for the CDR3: TGTGCCAGCAGTTTACCCGGGGATGACTACAATGAGCAGTTCTTC. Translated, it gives CASSLPGDDYNEQFF.

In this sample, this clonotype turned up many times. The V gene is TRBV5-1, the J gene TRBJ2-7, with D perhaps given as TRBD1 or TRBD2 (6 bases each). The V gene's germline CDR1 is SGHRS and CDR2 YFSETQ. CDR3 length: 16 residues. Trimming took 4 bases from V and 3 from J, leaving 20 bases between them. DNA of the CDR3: TGCGCCAGCAGCCACGGAGTGGGGGGCGACTTCTACGAGCAGTACTTC. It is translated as CASSHGVGGDFYEQYF.

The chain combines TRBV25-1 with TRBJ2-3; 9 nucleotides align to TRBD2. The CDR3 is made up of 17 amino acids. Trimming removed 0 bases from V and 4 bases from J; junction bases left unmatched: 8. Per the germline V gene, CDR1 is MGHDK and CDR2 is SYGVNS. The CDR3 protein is CASSEYTLAGRSDTQYF. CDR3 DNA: TGTGCCAGCAGTGAATATACCCTAGCGGGGAGGTCAGATACGCAGTATTTT.

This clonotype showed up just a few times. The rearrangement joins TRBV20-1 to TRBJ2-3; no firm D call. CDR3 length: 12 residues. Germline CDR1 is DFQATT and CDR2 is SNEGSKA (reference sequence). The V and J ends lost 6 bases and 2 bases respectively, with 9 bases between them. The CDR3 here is CSAAAPTDTQYF. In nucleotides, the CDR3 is TGCAGTGCCGCTGCGCCCACAGATACGCAGTATTTT.

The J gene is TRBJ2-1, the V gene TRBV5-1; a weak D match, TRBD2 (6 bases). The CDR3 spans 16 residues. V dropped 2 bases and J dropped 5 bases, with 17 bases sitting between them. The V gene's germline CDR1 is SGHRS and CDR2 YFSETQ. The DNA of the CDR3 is TGCGCCAGCAGCTTATTTTTCGGGAGATCAGACAATGAGCAGTTCTTC. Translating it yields CASSLFFGRSDNEQFF.

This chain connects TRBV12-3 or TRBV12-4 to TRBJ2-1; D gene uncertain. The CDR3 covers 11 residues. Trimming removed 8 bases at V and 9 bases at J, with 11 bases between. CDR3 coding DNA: TGTGCCAGCGGGTGGGTCAGTGAGCAGTTCTTC. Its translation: CASGWVSEQFF.

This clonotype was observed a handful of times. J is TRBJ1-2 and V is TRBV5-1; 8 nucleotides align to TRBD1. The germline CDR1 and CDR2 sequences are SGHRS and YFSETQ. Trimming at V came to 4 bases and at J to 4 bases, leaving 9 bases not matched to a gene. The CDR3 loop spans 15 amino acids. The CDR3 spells CASSVAPGQVYGYTF. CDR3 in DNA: TGCGCCAGCAGCGTGGCCCCGGGACAGGTCTATGGCTACACCTTC.

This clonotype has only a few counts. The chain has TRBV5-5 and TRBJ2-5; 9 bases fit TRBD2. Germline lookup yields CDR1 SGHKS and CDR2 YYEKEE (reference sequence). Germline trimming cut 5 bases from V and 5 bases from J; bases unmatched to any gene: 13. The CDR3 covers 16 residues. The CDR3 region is CASSTLRAGGIETQYF. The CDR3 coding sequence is TGTGCCAGCAGTACGTTGCGAGCGGGAGGAATTGAGACCCAGTACTTC.

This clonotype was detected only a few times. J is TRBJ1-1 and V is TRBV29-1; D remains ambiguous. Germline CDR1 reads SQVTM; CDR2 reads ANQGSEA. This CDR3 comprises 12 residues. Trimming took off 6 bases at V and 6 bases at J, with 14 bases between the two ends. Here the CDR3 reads CSVAQSSPEAFF. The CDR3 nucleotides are TGCAGCGTGGCACAGAGCTCCCCTGAAGCTTTCTTT.

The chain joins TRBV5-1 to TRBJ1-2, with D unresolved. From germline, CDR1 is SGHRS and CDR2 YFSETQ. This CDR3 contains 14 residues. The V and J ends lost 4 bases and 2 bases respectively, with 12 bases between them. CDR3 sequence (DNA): TGCGCCAGCAGCCCAAGGGCCTTAAACTATGGCTACACCTTC. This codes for CASSPRALNYGYTF.